This T cell receptor (beta chain) originates from a study of response to subunit inactivated influenza vaccine. Notes on the study in general: A suggestion made by the authors is that each seasonal influenza vaccination recruits few new T cells.

A remark on this clonotype: Its specificity is unknown. Its ends do not fully match the called genes, so a read error is possible.

TCRdb reanalysed the RT-PCR reads using MiXCR and keeps one entry per CDR3 protein. The top ten clones hold roughly 10% of a sample with roughly 790,000 distinct CDR3 sequences, roughly 20% of them seen once. Per germline, CDR1 KGHDR and CDR2 SFDVKD. The CDR3 length is 12 residues. This receptor was taken from a man in his fifties or sixties who received an inactivated influenza vaccine. This material consisted of PBMCs from blood, taken 4 to 6 days after vaccination. J is TRBJ2-1 and V is TRBV24-1; D gene unclear. CDR3 residues: CATCDLSVEQFF. The DNA for the CDR3 is TGTGCCACCTGTGATTTGAGCGTTGAGCAGTTCTTC.